A single sample gave rise to the 25 T cell receptor beta chains below, sequenced in a study of T-cell reconstitution after alpha-beta-depleted transplantation in children. Preparing the TCRbeta library involved the use of unique molecular identifiers. MiXCR, run by TCRdb on the PCR reads, gives a single entry per CDR3 protein. This table holds more than 250,000 distinct CDR3 sequences, nearly 10% found once. The starting material was PBMCs from the stem cell graft donor, obtained from the stem cell graft. Receptor source: a human donor who donated a stem cell graft to a child with SCID.

Regarding this clonotype: Since a much larger clone is just one base distant, this may be a read error. This likely comes from a read error, as the CDR3 has no conserved phenylalanine or tryptophan at its end. The chain links TRBV2 to TRBJ1-4; TRBD1 matches 7 bases. The germline gives CDR1 SNHLY, CDR2 FYNNEI. The CDR3 runs to 13 residues. With V trimmed by 6 bases and J by 8 bases, 6 bases remained unmatched. As DNA, the CDR3 is TGTGCCAGCAGAGGGACAGCCCGAGAAAAACTGTTTATT. Translating it yields CASRGTAREKLFI.

This clonotype was detected ten times or more. This chain joins TRBV5-1 and TRBJ1-1; 11 bases fit TRBD1. The CDR3 loop spans 15 amino acids. Losses at the gene ends were 4 bases for V and 7 bases for J; bases not matched to a gene: 9. Germline CDR1 and CDR2: SGHRS and YFSETQ. The CDR3 region is CASSTRTGGAGEAFF. The CDR3 DNA is TGCGCCAGCAGCACCCGGACAGGGGGCGCGGGTGAAGCTTTCTTT. The full variable domain, rest sourced from reference TRBV5-1 and TRBJ1-1, is KAGVTQTPRYLIKTRGQQVTLSCSPISGHRSVSWYQQTPGQGLQFLFEYFSETQRNKGNFPGRFSGRQFSNSRSEMNVSTLELGDSALYLCASSTRTGGAGEAFFGQGTRLTVV.

This chain joins TRBV29-1 and TRBJ2-7, with a tentative D call TRBD1 (6 bases). The CDR3 consists of 12 residues. The V end lost 7 bases, the J end lost 3 bases, and 13 bases lay between the germline ends. The germline V gene encodes CDR1 SQVTM and CDR2 ANQGSEA. In DNA form, the CDR3 reads TGCAGCGCAGCGACAGGAGGCTACGAGCAGTACTTC. Translated, it gives CSAATGGYEQYF.

This clonotype was picked up a small number of times. This chain uses TRBV20-1 with TRBJ1-1, with 7 bases lining up with TRBD1. V lost 2 bases and J lost 0; bases outside the gene matches: 3. The CDR3 runs to 14 residues. CDR1 DFQATT and CDR2 SNEGSKA come from the germline V gene (reference sequence). This chain's CDR3 is CSARTDRVNTEAFF. DNA for the CDR3: TGCAGTGCTAGAACCGACAGGGTGAACACTGAAGCTTTCTTT.

This sequence joins TRBV29-1 and TRBJ2-3, with D possibly TRBD2 on 6 matching bases. The CDR3 sequence is 12 residues long. Germline V gene sequence: CDR1 SQVTM, CDR2 ANQGSEA. The V gene lost 8 bases and the J gene lost 8 bases, with 17 bases spanning the gap. CDR3 DNA: TGCAGCCCGGGACTCGGGGCTGGTACGCAGTATTTT. This sequence encodes CSPGLGAGTQYF.

Ten or more counts support this clonotype. This chain connects TRBV6-1 to TRBJ2-7; 12 bases are a match to TRBD1. V gave up 8 bases and J gave up 4 bases; unmatched junction bases: 3. Germline CDR1 and CDR2: MNHNS and SASEGT. This CDR3 spans 13 amino acids. CDR3 nucleotides: TGTGCCAGCCGGGACAGGGGGCCATACGAGCAGTACTTC. It translates to CASRDRGPYEQYF.

This clonotype was picked up a small number of times. The chain combines TRBV15 with TRBJ1-1; TRBD1 might be the D (5 bases). The CDR3 consists of 16 residues. Deletions cut 2 bases from V and 1 base from J, with 14 bases between. Germline V gene sequence: CDR1 LNHNV, CDR2 YYDKDF (reference sequence). In DNA, the CDR3 is TGTGCCACCAGCAGAACCCAGGGTTTAGGGAACACTGAAGCTTTCTTT. It translates to CATSRTQGLGNTEAFF.

This clonotype was counted between two and nine times. The V call is TRBV5-1, the J call TRBJ2-1; D remains unclear. CDR1 SGHRS and CDR2 YFSETQ come from the germline V gene. CDR3 size: 16 residues. With 0 bases removed from V and 2 bases from J, the gap between germline ends came to 12 bases. The CDR3, as DNA: TGCGCCAGCAGCTTGGAGGGCCGAGGCGCCTACAATGAGCAGTTCTTC. Its translation: CASSLEGRGAYNEQFF.

The CDR3 DNA sequence: TGTGCCAGCAGACTCCTCTCACGACAGGGGGCGATGGGCGGCTACACCTTC. This gives the protein CASRLLSRQGAMGGYTF. The chain recombines TRBV27 with TRBJ1-2; TRBD1 agrees at 10 bases. The length of the CDR3 is 17 residues. Losses at the gene ends were 6 bases for V and 8 bases for J; bases not matched to a gene: 18. Per germline, CDR1 MNHEY and CDR2 SMNVEV (reference sequence).

This clonotype was counted only a few times. The genes are TRBV6-6 and TRBJ2-7; TRBD2 agrees at 7 bases. After removal of 8 bases from V and 0 bases from J, the junction contained 1 base not matched to a gene. The CDR3 is 12 amino acids. From germline, CDR1 is MNHNY and CDR2 SVGAGI (reference sequence). The CDR3 is CASGDYSYEQYF. The CDR3 DNA reads as TGTGCCAGCGGGGACTACTCCTACGAGCAGTACTTC.

The genes are TRBV12-3 or TRBV12-4 and TRBJ1-1; 9 bases line up with TRBD1. V was pared by 5 bases and J by 1 base, with 5 bases of the junction left unmatched. The CDR3 consists of 15 residues. This CDR3 is CASSPRDRENTEAFF. CDR3 nucleotides: TGTGCCAGCAGTCCCCGGGACAGGGAGAACACTGAAGCTTTCTTT.

This clonotype showed up just a few times. This chain uses TRBV12-3 or TRBV12-4 with TRBJ1-5; 8 nucleotides agree with TRBD1. The V and J ends lost 5 bases and 7 bases, in that order; junction bases with no gene match: 1. CDR3 length: 12 residues. The CDR3 DNA is TGTGCCAGCAGTGACAGGGGACAGCCCCAGCATTTT. The encoded protein is CASSDRGQPQHF.

The chain uses TRBV12-3 or TRBV12-4 and TRBJ2-5, with a weak D call TRBD2 (5 bases). The CDR3 consists of 12 residues. V lost 8 bases to trimming and J lost 4 bases, with 11 bases between them. Here the CDR3 reads CASASRGETQYF. The DNA for the CDR3 is TGTGCCAGCGCCTCCCGGGGAGAGACCCAGTACTTC.

This clonotype was counted between two and nine times. The rearrangement joins TRBV20-1 to TRBJ2-2; the match to TRBD1 covers 10 bases. V lost 0 bases and J lost 7; bases outside the gene matches: 11. This CDR3 is built from 17 residues. The germline V gene encodes CDR1 DFQATT and CDR2 SNEGSKA (reference sequence). The CDR3 protein is CSAREFIGQGGGGELFF. CDR3 coding DNA: TGCAGTGCTAGAGAATTCATAGGACAGGGGGGAGGCGGGGAGCTGTTTTTT.

This clonotype was seen only a few times. This chain uses TRBV5-6 with TRBJ2-6; no firm D call. The ends were cut back, 2 bases at V and 1 base at J, with 7 bases in the middle. Germline lookup yields CDR1 SGHDT and CDR2 YYEEEE. The CDR3 runs 15 residues. The CDR3 loop reads CASSFRASGANVLTF. The CDR3 DNA reads as TGTGCCAGCAGCTTTCGAGCATCTGGGGCCAACGTCCTGACTTTC.

This clonotype was found a few times. V usage is TRBV29-1 and J usage is TRBJ2-7; perhaps TRBD1 as D (6 bases). V was pared by 1 base and J by 4 bases, with 17 bases between. CDR3 length: 15 residues. Per the germline V gene, CDR1 is SQVTM and CDR2 is ANQGSEA. The chain's CDR3 is CSVEGPDSGGYEQYF. CDR3 nucleotides: TGCAGCGTTGAAGGTCCGGACAGTGGGGGATACGAGCAGTACTTC.

The sample holds many counts of this clonotype. This chain uses TRBV3-1 with TRBJ2-1, with 11 bases that match TRBD2. The CDR3 is made up of 16 amino acids. Germline V gene data show CDR1 as LGHDT and CDR2 as YNNKEL (reference sequence). After removal of 5 bases from V and 5 bases from J, the junction contained 8 bases not matched to a gene. The CDR3 nucleotides are TGTGCCAGCAGCACCCTACCTAGCGGGGGGAACAATGAGCAGTTCTTC. Amino acids: CASSTLPSGGNNEQFF.

J is TRBJ2-3 and V is TRBV24-1; TRBD2 matches at 7 bases. The CDR3 has 15 residues. CDR1 and CDR2 from the germline V gene are KGHDR and SFDVKD. Trimming at V came to 4 bases and at J to 2 bases, leaving 5 bases not matched to a gene. This CDR3 is CATSEPGGNTDTQYF. The CDR3 bases are TGTGCCACCAGTGAACCCGGGGGGAACACAGATACGCAGTATTTT.

V gene TRBV7-9 combines with J gene TRBJ2-1; D is perhaps TRBD1 (6 bases). The CDR3 runs to 16 residues. Germline CDR1 reads SEHNR; CDR2 reads FQNEAQ (reference sequence). Trimming pared 1 base from V and 8 bases from J, leaving 18 bases between. CDR3 in amino acids: CASSLVQGSLVDEQFF. In DNA form, the CDR3 reads TGTGCCAGCAGCTTAGTCCAGGGGTCCTTAGTCGATGAGCAGTTCTTC. Filled out from reference TRBV7-9 and TRBJ2-1, the complete variable domain reads DTGVSQNPRHKITKRGQNVTFRCDPISEHNRLYWYRQTLGQGPEFLTYFQNEAQLEKSRLLSDRFSAERPKGSFSTLEIQRTEQGDSAMYLCASSLVQGSLVDEQFFGPGTRLTVL.

Concerning this clonotype itself: It is likely a read error, because the conserved phenylalanine at the end of the CDR3 is missing. The chain joins TRBV12-3 or TRBV12-4 to TRBJ2-1, with TRBD2 matching 8 bases. With V trimmed by 3 bases and J by 9 bases, 4 bases remained unmatched. The CDR3 totals 13 residues. CDR3 in DNA: TGTGCCAGCAGTTTGGGTAGCGGGGTTGAGCAGTTCTTA. It yields the protein CASSLGSGVEQFL.

Many counts were recorded for this clonotype. The CDR3 loop reads CASSMNIGTQTTDTQYF. CDR3 DNA: TGTGCCAGTAGTATGAACATTGGCACCCAGACCACAGATACGCAGTATTTT. J is TRBJ2-3 and V is TRBV19; D not certain. From germline, CDR1 is LNHDA and CDR2 SQIVND (reference sequence). The CDR3 loop spans 17 amino acids. V was trimmed by 3 bases and J by 2 bases, leaving 18 bases between them.

This clonotype was seen many times. This rearrangement joins TRBV7-2 to TRBJ1-6; 7 nucleotides match TRBD1. The J segment lost 10 bases and the V segment lost 4 bases, leaving 10 bases of the junction unmatched. CDR1 SGHTA and CDR2 FQGNSA come from the germline V gene. The CDR3 consists of 15 residues. CDR3 in amino acids: CASSSLQGIGSPLHF. CDR3 sequence (DNA): TGTGCCAGCAGCTCCCTACAGGGGATCGGATCACCCCTCCACTTT.

V usage is TRBV12-3 or TRBV12-4 and J usage is TRBJ2-7; 7 bases fit TRBD2. Trimming took 4 bases from V and 4 from J; bases not matched to a gene: 7. The CDR3 sequence is 14 residues long. In DNA form, the CDR3 reads TGTGCCAGCAGTTCAGGCGGGAGCCTATACGAGCAGTACTTC. Amino acids: CASSSGGSLYEQYF.

This clonotype was counted only a few times. This chain links TRBV6-1 with TRBJ2-4; 8 bases agree with TRBD1. The germline gives CDR1 MNHNS, CDR2 SASEGT. There are 14 residues in the CDR3. Unmatched junction bases numbered 6, after V lost 6 bases and J lost 5 bases. The CDR3 protein is CASRPVTGENIQYF. In nucleotides, the CDR3 is TGTGCCAGCAGACCCGTGACAGGGGAAAACATTCAGTACTTC.

The gene calls are TRBV5-1 and TRBJ2-7, with TRBD2 identical over 13 bases. Germline V CDR1 and CDR2: SGHRS, YFSETQ. This CDR3 comprises 16 residues. After removal of 4 bases from V and 4 bases from J, the junction contained 8 bases not matched to a gene. The CDR3 DNA follows: TGCGCCAGCAGCGACAGGACTAGCGGGGGATCTTACGAGCAGTACTTC. This translates into CASSDRTSGGSYEQYF.